The 13 T cell receptor beta chains presented below share a single source sample, sequenced in a study of regulatory T cells in long-lasting Graves disease. CDR3 regions were amplified by Arm-PCR using iRepertoire HTBI primers to build TCR beta libraries. Via MiXCR, TCRdb re-called the multiplex PCR reads, giving one row per CDR3 protein. The profile covers about 530,000 distinct CDR3 sequences, with roughly 16% appearing a single time and 20% to 30% taken by the ten largest. Time point of the sample: newly diagnosed GD, antithyroid drugs for less than 3 months. The TCR library used RNA extracted from PBMCs. These sequences were also reported in another study, on T cells in Graves' hyperthyroidism and ophthalmopathy.

This sample comprised peripheral blood mononuclear cells (PBMCs), obtained at new diagnosis, from a patient treated with antithyroid drugs. The receptors stem from a woman aged 35-65 years with Graves disease.

This clonotype was counted a few times. The chain employs TRBV12-3 or TRBV12-4 and TRBJ1-2; D gene uncertain. V was cut by 3 bases and J by 0 bases, with 14 bases left in between. The CDR3 is made up of 16 amino acids. CDR3 coding DNA: TGTGCCAGCAGTTTGGTCGCTGGCATACCTAACTATGGCTACACCTTC. Amino acid sequence: CASSLVAGIPNYGYTF.

This clonotype was picked up a small number of times. This chain uses TRBV2 with TRBJ1-5; tentatively, D is TRBD1 (6 bases). Germline loops: CDR1 SNHLY, CDR2 FYNNEI. CDR3 length: 18 residues. V was shortened by 1 base and J by 2 bases, with 18 bases between the two germline ends. CDR3 DNA sequence: TGTGCCAGCAGTGAAGACAGGGCCGACTATATGGGCAATCAGCCCCAGCATTTT. Translating gives CASSEDRADYMGNQPQHF.

Turning to this clonotype: The junction shows a germline mismatch at one end, possibly a read error. V usage is TRBV6-5 and J usage is TRBJ2-6, with D possibly matching TRBD1 (5 bases). The germline CDR1 and CDR2 sequences are MNHEY and SVGAGI. CDR3 size: 17 residues. For the CDR3, the DNA is TGTGCCAGCAGTTTAACTAACAGACACTCTGGGGCCAACGTCCTGGCTTTC. It yields the protein CASSLTNRHSGANVLAF.

The genes are TRBV18 and TRBJ2-7, with TRBD1 as a possible D gene (6 bases). Trimming cost V 3 bases and J 3 bases, with 12 bases left between them. The CDR3 is 14 residues long. CDR1 is KGHSH, CDR2 LQKENI, per germline. The CDR3 sequence is CASSPREDSYEQYF. The DNA for the CDR3 is TGTGCCAGCTCACCGCGAGAGGACAGCTACGAGCAGTACTTC.

This clonotype was found many times. The V and J genes are TRBV24-1 and TRBJ1-1, with D possibly being TRBD1 (5 bases). CDR1 is KGHDR and CDR2 is SFDVKD in the germline V gene. V dropped 6 bases and J dropped 4 bases, with 11 bases sitting between them. The CDR3 length is 13 residues. CDR3 amino acids: CATSQARGTEAFF. The CDR3, as DNA: TGTGCCACCAGTCAGGCTAGGGGCACTGAAGCTTTCTTT.

This clonotype was observed a handful of times. The rearrangement links TRBV4-1 to TRBJ2-4; D is ambiguous. The CDR3 has 14 amino acids. V gave up 3 bases and J gave up 1 base, with 7 bases separating them. The germline V gene has CDR1 MGHRA and CDR2 YSYEKL. This chain's CDR3 is CASSQEGAKNIQYF. The DNA for the CDR3 is TGCGCCAGCAGCCAGGAAGGGGCCAAAAACATTCAGTACTTC.

This clonotype has ten or more counts. One junction end disagrees with the germline gene, perhaps due to a read error. This chain uses TRBV5-1 with TRBJ1-1, with 7 bases lining up with TRBD1. The CDR3 sequence is 14 residues long. CDR1 and CDR2 from the germline V gene are SGHRS and YFSETQ. The chain's CDR3 is CASSLGGGNTEAFF. CDR3 bases: TGTGCCAGCAGCTTAGGAGGGGGCAACACTGAAGCTTTCTTT.

This clonotype has just one count. The J gene is TRBJ2-2, the V gene TRBV19, with 14 bases identical to TRBD2. This CDR3 contains 16 residues. The junction had 7 bases not matched to a gene; V was cut back by 8 bases and J by 5 bases. Germline CDR1 is LNHDA and CDR2 is SQIVND (reference sequence). CDR3 in amino acids: CASLRLAGGLTGELFF. The CDR3 coding sequence is TGTGCCAGTCTCCGACTAGCGGGGGGGCTGACCGGGGAGCTGTTTTTT.

On this clonotype itself: A read error is likely, as this CDR3 ends without the conserved phenylalanine or tryptophan. CDR3 in DNA: TGTGCCAGCAGCTTAGTAGGGGGGGGGGATACGCAGTATTCT. It specifies CASSLVGGGDTQYS. The V gene is TRBV11-2, the J gene TRBJ2-3, with D perhaps TRBD2 (7 bases). The germline gives CDR1 SGHAT, CDR2 FQNNGV. The CDR3 contains 14 residues. V gave up 1 base and J gave up 6 bases, with 11 bases separating them.

V is TRBV27 and J is TRBJ1-1; D remains unclear. Trimming left V 2 bases short and J 1 base short, with 5 bases between. The CDR3 has 13 residues. Germline CDR1 MNHEY, CDR2 SMNVEV (reference sequence). The CDR3 region has the DNA TGTGCCAGCAGTTTACCGCGGAACACTGAAGCTTTCTTT. Translated, it gives CASSLPRNTEAFF.

This clonotype was seen only a few times. The chain carries TRBV5-1 and TRBJ2-1; D may correspond to TRBD1 or TRBD2 (7 bases each). Germline V gene data show CDR1 as SGHRS and CDR2 as YFSETQ. The length of the CDR3 is 16 residues. With 3 bases removed from V and 4 bases from J, the gap between germline ends came to 17 bases. The CDR3 DNA sequence: TGCGCCAGCAGCTCAGGGGGGATAGCGGGTTACAATGAGCAGTTCTTC. Translation gives CASSSGGIAGYNEQFF.

This clonotype was found a few times. The rearrangement joins TRBV14 to TRBJ1-1, with D perhaps TRBD1 (5 bases). The CDR3 has 15 residues. The V end was cut by 4 bases, the J end by 0 bases, with 12 bases between. Germline V CDR1 and CDR2: SGHDN, FVKESK. This CDR3 reads CASSRWDAMNTEAFF. Here the CDR3 DNA reads TGTGCCAGCAGCCGGTGGGACGCAATGAACACTGAAGCTTTCTTT.

This clonotype appeared many times. V gene TRBV15 combines with J gene TRBJ1-1; D gene uncertain. CDR1 is LNHNV, CDR2 YYDKDF, per germline (reference sequence). V dropped 0 bases and J dropped 5 bases, with 10 bases sitting between them. This CDR3 is 14 amino acids long. The CDR3 region is CATSRDLSVTEAFF. Here the CDR3 DNA reads TGTGCCACCAGCAGAGATCTGAGTGTGACTGAAGCTTTCTTT.